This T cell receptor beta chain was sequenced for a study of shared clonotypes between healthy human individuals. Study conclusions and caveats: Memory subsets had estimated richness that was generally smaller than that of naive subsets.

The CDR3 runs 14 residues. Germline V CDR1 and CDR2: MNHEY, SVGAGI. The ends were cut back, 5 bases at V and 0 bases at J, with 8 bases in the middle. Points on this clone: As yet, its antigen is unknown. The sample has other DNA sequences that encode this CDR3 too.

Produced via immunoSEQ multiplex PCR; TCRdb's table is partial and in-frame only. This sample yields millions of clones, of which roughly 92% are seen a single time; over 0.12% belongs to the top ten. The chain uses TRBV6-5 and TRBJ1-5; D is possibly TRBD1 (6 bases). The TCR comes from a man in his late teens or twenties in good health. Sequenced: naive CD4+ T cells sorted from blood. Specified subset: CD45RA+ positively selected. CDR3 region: CASSRTDSNQPQHF. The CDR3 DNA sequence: TGTGCCAGCAGTAGGACAGATAGCAATCAGCCCCAGCATTTT.